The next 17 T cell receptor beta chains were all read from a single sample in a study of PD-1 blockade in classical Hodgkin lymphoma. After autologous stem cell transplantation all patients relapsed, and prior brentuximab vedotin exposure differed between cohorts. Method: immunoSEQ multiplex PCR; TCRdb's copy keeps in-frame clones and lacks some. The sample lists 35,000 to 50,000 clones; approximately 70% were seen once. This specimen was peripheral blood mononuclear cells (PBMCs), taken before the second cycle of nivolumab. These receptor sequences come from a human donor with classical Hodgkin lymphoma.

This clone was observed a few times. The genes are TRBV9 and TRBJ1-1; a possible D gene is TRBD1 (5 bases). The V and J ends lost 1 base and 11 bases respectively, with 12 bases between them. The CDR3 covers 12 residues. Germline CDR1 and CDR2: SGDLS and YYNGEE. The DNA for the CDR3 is TGTGCCAGCAGCGTATCGGGCAGGGAGGCTTTCTTT. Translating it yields CASSVSGREAFF.

The CDR3 reads CASSLAGNSNQPQHF. For the CDR3, the DNA is TGTGCCAGCAGCTTAGCGGGCAACAGCAATCAGCCCCAGCATTTT. This sequence joins TRBV7-9 and TRBJ1-5; D is ambiguous. Trimming took off 0 bases at V and 1 base at J, with 7 bases between the two ends. This CDR3 has 15 amino acids. From germline, CDR1 is SEHNR and CDR2 FQNEAQ (reference sequence).

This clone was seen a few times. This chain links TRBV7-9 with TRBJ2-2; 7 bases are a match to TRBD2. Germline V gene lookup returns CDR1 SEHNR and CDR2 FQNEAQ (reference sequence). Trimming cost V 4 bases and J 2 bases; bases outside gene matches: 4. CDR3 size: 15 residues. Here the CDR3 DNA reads TGTGCCAGCAGCTCCCTAGCGGCTAACACCGGGGAGCTGTTTTTT. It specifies CASSSLAANTGELFF. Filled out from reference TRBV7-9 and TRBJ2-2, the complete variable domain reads DTGVSQNPRHKITKRGQNVTFRCDPISEHNRLYWYRQTLGQGPEFLTYFQNEAQLEKSRLLSDRFSAERPKGSFSTLEIQRTEQGDSAMYLCASSSLAANTGELFFGEGSRLTVL.

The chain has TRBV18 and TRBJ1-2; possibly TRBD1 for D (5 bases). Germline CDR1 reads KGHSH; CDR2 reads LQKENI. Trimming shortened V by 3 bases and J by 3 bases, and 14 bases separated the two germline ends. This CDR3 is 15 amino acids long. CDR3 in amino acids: CASSPGGGTHYGYTF. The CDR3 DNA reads TGTGCCAGCTCACCCGGCGGGGGGACTCACTATGGCTACACCTTC.

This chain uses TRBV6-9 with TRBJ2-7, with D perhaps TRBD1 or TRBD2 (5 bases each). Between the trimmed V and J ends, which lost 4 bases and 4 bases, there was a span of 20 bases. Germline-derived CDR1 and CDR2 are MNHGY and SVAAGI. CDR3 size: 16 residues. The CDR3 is CASSSRDVRKRYEQYF. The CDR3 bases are TGTGCCAGCAGTTCGAGGGACGTAAGAAAGCGTTACGAGCAGTACTTC.

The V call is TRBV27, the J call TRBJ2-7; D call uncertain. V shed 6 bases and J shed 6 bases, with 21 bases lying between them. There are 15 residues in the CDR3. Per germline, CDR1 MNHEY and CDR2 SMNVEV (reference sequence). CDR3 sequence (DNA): TGTGCCAGCAGATCAGTCCCCCTGCTTCGTACCGAGCAGTACTTC. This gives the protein CASRSVPLLRTEQYF.

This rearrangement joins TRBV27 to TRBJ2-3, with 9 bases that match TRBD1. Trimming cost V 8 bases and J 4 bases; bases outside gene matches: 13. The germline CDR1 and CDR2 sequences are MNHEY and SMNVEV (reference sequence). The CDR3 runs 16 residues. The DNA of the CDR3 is TGTGCCAGCTCATCATGGGACAGGGATTTTCCAGATACGCAGTATTTT. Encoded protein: CASSSWDRDFPDTQYF.

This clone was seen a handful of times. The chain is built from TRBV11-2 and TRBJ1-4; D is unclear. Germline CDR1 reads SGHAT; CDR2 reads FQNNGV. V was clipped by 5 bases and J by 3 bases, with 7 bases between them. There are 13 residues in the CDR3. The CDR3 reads CASSPPSNEKLFF. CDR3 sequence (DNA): TGTGCCAGCAGCCCCCCCTCTAATGAAAAACTGTTTTTT. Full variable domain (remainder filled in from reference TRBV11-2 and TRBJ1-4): EAGVAQSPRYKIIEKRQSVAFWCNPISGHATLYWYQQILGQGPKLLIQFQNNGVVDDSQLPKDRFSAERLKGVDSTLKIQPAKLEDSAVYLCASSPPSNEKLFFGSGTQLSVL.

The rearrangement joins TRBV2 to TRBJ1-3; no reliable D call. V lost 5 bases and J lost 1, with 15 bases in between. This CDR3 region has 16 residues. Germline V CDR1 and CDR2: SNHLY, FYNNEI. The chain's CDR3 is CASSLKGGISGNTIYF. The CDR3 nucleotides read TGTGCCAGCAGTCTAAAGGGAGGGATTTCTGGAAACACCATATATTTT.

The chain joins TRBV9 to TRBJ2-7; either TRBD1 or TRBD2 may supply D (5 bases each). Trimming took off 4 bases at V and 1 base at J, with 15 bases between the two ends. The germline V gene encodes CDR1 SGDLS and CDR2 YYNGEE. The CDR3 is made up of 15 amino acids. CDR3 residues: CASSSEGRKSYEQYF. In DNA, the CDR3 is TGTGCCAGCAGCTCAGAGGGGCGAAAGTCCTACGAGCAGTACTTC.

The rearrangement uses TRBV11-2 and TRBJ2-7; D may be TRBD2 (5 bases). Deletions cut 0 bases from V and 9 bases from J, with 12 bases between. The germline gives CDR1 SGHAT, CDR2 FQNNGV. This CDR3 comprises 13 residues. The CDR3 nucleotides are TGTGCCAGCAGCTTAGACGGAGGCATGGGGCAGTACTTC. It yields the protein CASSLDGGMGQYF. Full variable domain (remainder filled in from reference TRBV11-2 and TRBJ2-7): EAGVAQSPRYKIIEKRQSVAFWCNPISGHATLYWYQQILGQGPKLLIQFQNNGVVDDSQLPKDRFSAERLKGVDSTLKIQPAKLEDSAVYLCASSLDGGMGQYFGPGTRLTVT.

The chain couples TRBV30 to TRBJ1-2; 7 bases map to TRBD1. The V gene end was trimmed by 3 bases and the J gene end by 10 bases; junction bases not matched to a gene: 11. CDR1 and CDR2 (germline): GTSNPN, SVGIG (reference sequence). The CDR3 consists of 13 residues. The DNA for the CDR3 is TGTGCCTGGAGAAAGACCGGGACAGCCGACTACACCTTC. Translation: CAWRKTGTADYTF.

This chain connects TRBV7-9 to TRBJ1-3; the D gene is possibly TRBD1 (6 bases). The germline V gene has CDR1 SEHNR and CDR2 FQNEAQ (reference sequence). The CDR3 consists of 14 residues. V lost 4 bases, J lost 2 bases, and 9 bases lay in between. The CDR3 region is CASSSPGAGNTIYF. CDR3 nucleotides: TGTGCCAGCAGCTCCCCAGGGGCTGGAAACACCATATATTTT. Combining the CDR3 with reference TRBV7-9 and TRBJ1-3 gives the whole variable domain DTGVSQNPRHKITKRGQNVTFRCDPISEHNRLYWYRQTLGQGPEFLTYFQNEAQLEKSRLLSDRFSAERPKGSFSTLEIQRTEQGDSAMYLCASSSPGAGNTIYFGEGSWLTVV.

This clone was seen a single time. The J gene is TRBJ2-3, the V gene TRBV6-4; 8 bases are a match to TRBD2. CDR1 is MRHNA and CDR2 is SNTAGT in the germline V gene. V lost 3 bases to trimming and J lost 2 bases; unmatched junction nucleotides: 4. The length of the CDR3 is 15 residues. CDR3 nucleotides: TGTGCCAGCAGTGAGGCAGCGGGGGCCACAGATACGCAGTATTTT. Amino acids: CASSEAAGATDTQYF.

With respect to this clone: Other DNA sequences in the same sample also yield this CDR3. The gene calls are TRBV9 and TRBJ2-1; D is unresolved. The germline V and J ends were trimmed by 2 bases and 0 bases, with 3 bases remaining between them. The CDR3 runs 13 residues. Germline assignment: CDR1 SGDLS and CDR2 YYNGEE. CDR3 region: CASSVGSYNEQFF. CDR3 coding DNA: TGTGCCAGCAGCGTCGGCTCCTACAATGAGCAGTTCTTC.

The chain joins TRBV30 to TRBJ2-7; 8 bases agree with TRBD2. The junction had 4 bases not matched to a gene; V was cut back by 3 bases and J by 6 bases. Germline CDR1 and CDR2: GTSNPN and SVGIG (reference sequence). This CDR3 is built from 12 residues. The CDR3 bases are TGTGCCTGGAGCCCGGGGGGGGCCGAGCAGTACTTC. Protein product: CAWSPGGAEQYF.

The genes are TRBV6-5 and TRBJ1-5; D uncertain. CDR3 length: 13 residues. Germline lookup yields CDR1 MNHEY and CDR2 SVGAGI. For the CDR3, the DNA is TGTGCAACGGTGGAGGCCCCAAATCAGCCCCAGCATTTT. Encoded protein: CATVEAPNQPQHF.